This T cell receptor beta chain derives from a study of glioma-infiltrating T cells. The iRepertoire nested amplicon-rescue multiplex PCR amplified TCR alpha and beta CDR3s from RNA. TCRdb re-derived calls from the multiplex PCR reads in MiXCR, one entry per CDR3 protein. Altogether 150,000 to 200,000 distinct CDR3 sequences are present, more than 25% being singletons, with the ten largest covering roughly 21%. This clonotype appeared many times. The ends lost 3 bases at V and 6 bases at J; junction bases unmatched: 10. From germline, CDR1 is DFQATT and CDR2 SNEGSKA (reference sequence). The CDR3 length is 15 residues.

The sequencing sample was made of glioma tissue, nonneoplastic brain tissue, or PBMCs (not recorded which). The chain carries TRBV20-1 and TRBJ2-1; 8 bases are a match to TRBD2. This receptor was identified in a human donor with low-grade glioma or glioblastoma, undergoing nonglioma brain surgery, or in good health (not recorded which). The CDR3 sequence is CSASRSGSLPNEQFF. The CDR3, as DNA: TGCAGTGCTAGTCGGAGCGGGAGTCTTCCCAATGAGCAGTTCTTC.